The 7 T cell receptor beta chains reported below all come from one sample, sequenced in a study of blood T cell repertoires in COVID-19. TCRdb keeps only in-frame clones here, not all; method: immunoSEQ multiplex PCR. The repertoire has 80,000 to 95,000 clones, roughly 86% of them found once; the top ten carry 22%. What was sequenced was peripheral blood. Receptors originate from a woman older than 75 in a cohort sampled during active or convalescent COVID-19.

V gene TRBV6-5 combines with J gene TRBJ1-5, with a tentative D call TRBD1 (5 bases). The V and J ends lost 8 bases and 4 bases respectively, with 15 bases between them. Germline CDR1 reads MNHEY; CDR2 reads SVGAGI. The CDR3 runs to 14 residues. The CDR3 here is CASARGEGNQPQHF. The DNA for the CDR3 is TGTGCCAGCGCCCGTGGGGAGGGGAATCAGCCCCAGCATTTT.

The chain employs TRBV28 and TRBJ1-6; D is undetermined. The V gene's germline CDR1 is MDHEN and CDR2 SYDVKM. The CDR3 spans 12 residues. V was clipped by 7 bases and J by 7 bases, with 8 bases between them. CDR3: CASTLQNSPLHF. The CDR3 DNA sequence: TGTGCCAGCACCTTACAGAATTCACCCCTCCACTTT. Full variable domain (rest looked up from reference TRBV28 and TRBJ1-6): DVKVTQSSRYLVKRTGEKVFLECVQDMDHENMFWYRQDPGLGLRLIYFSYDVKMKEKGDIPEGYSVSREKKERFSLILESASTNQTSMYLCASTLQNSPLHFGNGTRLTVT.

The CDR3, as DNA: TGTGCCAGCAGTTCCCCCGGTAGTGAGCAGTTCTTC. It yields the protein CASSSPGSEQFF. V gene TRBV6-5 combines with J gene TRBJ2-1; D ambiguous. There are 12 residues in the CDR3. Trimming took off 4 bases at V and 9 bases at J, with 10 bases between the two ends. CDR1 MNHEY and CDR2 SVGAGI come from the germline V gene.

The genes are TRBV28 and TRBJ2-7, with D possibly TRBD2 on 6 matching bases. The CDR3 spans 14 residues. Germline CDR1 reads MDHEN; CDR2 reads SYDVKM. V was clipped by 8 bases and J by 0 bases, with 14 bases between them. The CDR3 DNA reads TGTGCCAGCTGGAGGGGACTGAGCTCCTACGAGCAGTACTTC. Protein: CASWRGLSSYEQYF. Complete variable domain (other parts from reference TRBV28 and TRBJ2-7): DVKVTQSSRYLVKRTGEKVFLECVQDMDHENMFWYRQDPGLGLRLIYFSYDVKMKEKGDIPEGYSVSREKKERFSLILESASTNQTSMYLCASWRGLSSYEQYFGPGTRLTVT.

The gene calls are TRBV19 and TRBJ2-5, with TRBD1 matching over 9 bases. Germline CDR1 and CDR2: LNHDA and SQIVND (reference sequence). This CDR3 has 15 amino acids. J was trimmed by 2 bases and V by 5 bases; bases with no gene match: 6. The CDR3 sequence: CASSPRTGAQETQYF. As DNA, the CDR3 is TGTGCCAGTAGTCCCAGGACAGGGGCACAAGAGACCCAGTACTTC.

This chain joins TRBV25-1 and TRBJ2-7; TRBD2 aligns across 10 bases. The V gene's germline CDR1 is MGHDK and CDR2 SYGVNS. V trimming: 6 bases; J trimming: 6 bases; junction bases outside the gene matches: 5. The length of the CDR3 is 13 residues. DNA of the CDR3: TGTGCCAGCAGAGGGCTAGCGGGAGTCGAGCAGTACTTC. Translated, it gives CASRGLAGVEQYF.

The chain uses TRBV4-1 and TRBJ1-2, with TRBD1 matching 7 bases. Per the germline V gene, CDR1 is MGHRA and CDR2 is YSYEKL. This CDR3 is built from 13 residues. V shed 1 base and J 5 bases; nucleotides not matched to a gene: 1. The CDR3 sequence: CASSQARGYGYTF. In nucleotides, the CDR3 is TGCGCCAGCAGCCAAGCCAGGGGGTATGGCTACACCTTC.